The rows below give T cell receptor beta chains drawn from one sample of a study of T cells expressing NK-cell markers. TCRdb reprocessed the 5' RACE reads and stores each CDR3 protein as one record, lacking DNA. The sample totals roughly 390,000 distinct CDR3 sequences; its top ten clones hold about 5.2%. Material: blood T cells: a sorted CD56 or NKG2C T cell subset, CD4+ or CD8+ T cells, or bulk PBMC T cells (not recorded which). Every receptor here comes from a man aged 18-75 years in good health. The CDR3 runs from the conserved cysteine through the conserved F or W. Fields, in order: J gene, V gene, CDR3 protein.

j_call: TRBJ2-1
v_call: TRBV4-2
cdr3_aa: CASSQDLVAGNYNEQFF

j_call: TRBJ2-2
v_call: TRBV24-1
cdr3_aa: CATGGPARDTGELFF

j_call: TRBJ2-3
v_call: TRBV29-1
cdr3_aa: CSVGTMGRTDTQYF

j_call: TRBJ2-5
v_call: TRBV5-4
cdr3_aa: CASRSGPMEETQYF

j_call: TRBJ2-1
v_call: TRBV20-1
cdr3_aa: CSARIPSGFNEQFF

j_call: TRBJ2-3
v_call: TRBV7-2
cdr3_aa: CASSLRASGGIVTDTQYF

j_call: TRBJ2-3
v_call: TRBV20-1
cdr3_aa: CSARDDLAADTQYF

j_call: TRBJ2-5
v_call: TRBV20-1
cdr3_aa: CSAERGAGVETQYF

j_call: TRBJ2-3
v_call: TRBV18
cdr3_aa: CASSPGTGSTDTQYF

j_call: TRBJ2-1
v_call: TRBV7-8
cdr3_aa: CASSERLPSSYNEQFF

j_call: TRBJ2-6
v_call: TRBV15
cdr3_aa: CATSTVKSSGANVLTF

j_call: TRBJ2-5
v_call: TRBV20-1
cdr3_aa: CSARTSGAWYQETQYF

j_call: TRBJ2-3
v_call: TRBV10-3
cdr3_aa: CAISGTSGGYGTDTQYF

j_call: TRBJ2-5
v_call: TRBV7-7
cdr3_aa: CASSRPGTGGTETQYF

j_call: TRBJ1-2
v_call: TRBV7-2
cdr3_aa: CASSMGGDLYGYTF

j_call: TRBJ1-1
v_call: TRBV29-1
cdr3_aa: CSVLGAIMNTEAFF

j_call: TRBJ2-5
v_call: TRBV20-1
cdr3_aa: CSAILVGGGPETQYF

j_call: TRBJ1-6
v_call: TRBV9
cdr3_aa: CASSPGPLGSPLHF

j_call: TRBJ1-5
v_call: TRBV6-2/TRBV6-3
cdr3_aa: CASSYESAHRGAQHF

j_call: TRBJ2-2
v_call: TRBV5-1
cdr3_aa: CASRFAGGWNTGELFF

j_call: TRBJ1-1
v_call: TRBV12-3/TRBV12-4
cdr3_aa: CASSFNEGMAFF

j_call: TRBJ2-3
v_call: TRBV3-1
cdr3_aa: CASSHGVGERGSDTQYF

j_call: TRBJ2-6
v_call: TRBV20-1
cdr3_aa: CSASAGQGASGANVLTF

j_call: TRBJ2-1
v_call: TRBV6-1
cdr3_aa: CASRDLGIYNEQFF

j_call: TRBJ1-5
v_call: TRBV5-1
cdr3_aa: CASSPGQLDQPQHF

j_call: TRBJ2-2
v_call: TRBV15
cdr3_aa: CATSATGTANTGELFF

j_call: TRBJ1-5
v_call: TRBV6-1
cdr3_aa: CASGEVGVNQPQHF

j_call: TRBJ2-1
v_call: TRBV27
cdr3_aa: CASRPQLAGGPNEQFF

j_call: TRBJ1-3
v_call: TRBV25-1
cdr3_aa: CASSEYLGHAGNTIYF

j_call: TRBJ2-3
v_call: TRBV6-1
cdr3_aa: CASVSGGASPDTQYF

j_call: TRBJ2-5
v_call: TRBV5-6
cdr3_aa: CASSLDRGPTQYF

j_call: TRBJ2-1
v_call: TRBV4-1
cdr3_aa: CASSPPISGAVNEQFF

j_call: TRBJ2-7
v_call: TRBV2
cdr3_aa: CASSERPANEQYF

j_call: TRBJ2-7
v_call: TRBV7-2
cdr3_aa: CASSGEALSSYEQYF

j_call: TRBJ2-3
v_call: TRBV18
cdr3_aa: CASSPADGVTQYF

j_call: TRBJ2-6
v_call: TRBV20-1
cdr3_aa: CSASVGLAGRSGANVLTF

j_call: TRBJ2-3
v_call: TRBV19
cdr3_aa: CASSIPSGPTQYF

j_call: TRBJ2-3
v_call: TRBV20-1
cdr3_aa: CSARVGTSRGSTDTQYF

j_call: TRBJ2-3
v_call: TRBV11-2
cdr3_aa: CASSLVFRGTSGLNTDTQYF

j_call: TRBJ2-7
v_call: TRBV19
cdr3_aa: CASSRPGQGRYEQYF

j_call: TRBJ2-7
v_call: TRBV6-1
cdr3_aa: CASSTHTDTIYEQYF

j_call: TRBJ2-7
v_call: TRBV27
cdr3_aa: CASSLSRDTLSSYEQYF

j_call: TRBJ1-4
v_call: TRBV29-1
cdr3_aa: CSARIGSTNEKLFF

j_call: TRBJ2-1
v_call: TRBV19
cdr3_aa: CASSIDGTGRGGEQFF

j_call: TRBJ2-5
v_call: TRBV7-8
cdr3_aa: CASRVRLSGGETQYF

j_call: TRBJ2-2
v_call: TRBV3-1
cdr3_aa: CASSQALGLRELFF

j_call: TRBJ1-1
v_call: TRBV5-6
cdr3_aa: CASSSDRGRRLTEAFF

j_call: TRBJ2-7
v_call: TRBV7-2
cdr3_aa: CASSKGPRSYEQYF

j_call: TRBJ2-5
v_call: TRBV20-1
cdr3_aa: CSARDLVKSETQYF

j_call: TRBJ2-5
v_call: TRBV5-4
cdr3_aa: CASSLAAGGHRETQYF

j_call: TRBJ1-2
v_call: TRBV7-9
cdr3_aa: CASSKQGADGYTF

j_call: TRBJ2-5
v_call: TRBV3-1
cdr3_aa: CASSGPRGRETQYF

j_call: TRBJ1-4
v_call: TRBV18
cdr3_aa: CASSLDRAANEKLFF

j_call: TRBJ2-2
v_call: TRBV6-5
cdr3_aa: CASKYSGRAGTGELFF